The sequence of this T cell receptor beta chain was determined in a study of regulatory dendritic cells for organ transplantation. Germline V gene lookup returns CDR1 SGDLS and CDR2 YYNGEE. V lost 4 bases and J lost 2, with 16 bases in between. The CDR3 length is 15 residues. This clone has only one observation. Its antigen is currently unknown. Naive CD45RA+ and memory CD45RO+ CD4+ or CD8+ T cells were FACS-sorted. Sequenced by immunoSEQ multiplex PCR; TCRdb stores in-frame clones only, minus some. The sample has tens of thousands of clones, about four fifths seen once. Whole-study results and caveats: The authors noted considerable between-person heterogeneity in alloreactive memory CD8+ cells. Memory CD8+ clonal expansion seemed more limited with regulatory than mature dendritic cells. Memory CD8+ T cells were the most oligoclonal; naive cells were highly diverse.

The sequencing sample was made of naive CD8+ T cells from blood. Subset: CD45RA+ naive T cells. The TCR was taken from a human donor in good health. This chain joins TRBV9 and TRBJ2-7; D might be TRBD1 (7 bases). The CDR3 region has the DNA TGTGCCAGCAGCCCAAGTTCAGGGGGGACCTACGAGCAGTACTTC. It encodes CASSPSSGGTYEQYF.